A selection of T cell receptor beta chains follows, all from one sample in a study of Ad26.COV2.S vaccination and SARS-CoV-2 variants. TCRdb keeps only in-frame clones here, not all; method: immunoSEQ multiplex PCR. The sample records around 300,000 clones, approximately 87% being singletons. Sequenced here: peripheral blood, sampled in a trial of Ad26.COV2.S vaccine versus placebo. All receptors derive from a person between 18 and 60 years old who received the Ad26.COV2.S COVID-19 vaccine or a placebo. The CDR3 runs from the conserved cysteine through the conserved F or W. A D gene is named only where the DNA matches it firmly. Expanded clones are given a class, and other clones once, few, many or no size at all.

D: NA; J: TRBJ2-2; size: NA; V: TRBV9; CDR3: CASSASGLQLGTGELFF; DNA: TGTGCCAGCAGCGCTTCGGGACTTCAATTGGGGACCGGGGAGCTGTTTTTT
D: NA; J: TRBJ1-1; size: NA; V: TRBV19; CDR3: CASSIGRDLIMNTEAFF; DNA: TGTGCCAGTAGTATAGGTCGGGACTTGATAATGAACACTGAAGCTTTCTTT
D: NA; J: TRBJ2-5; size: NA; V: TRBV14; CDR3: CASSQGGTIQETQYF; DNA: TGTGCCAGCAGCCAGGGAGGGACAATCCAAGAGACCCAGTACTTC
D: TRBD2; J: TRBJ2-7; size: NA; V: TRBV10-3; CDR3: CAISEPGRAEQYF; DNA: TGTGCCATCAGTGAGCCGGGGAGGGCCGAGCAGTACTTC
D: NA; J: TRBJ1-1; size: few; V: TRBV10-3; CDR3: CAISESQDLNTEAFF; DNA: TGTGCCATCAGTGAGTCGCAGGACCTGAACACTGAAGCTTTCTTT
D: NA; J: TRBJ1-3; size: once; V: TRBV6-6; CDR3: CASRVSGNTIYF; DNA: TGTGCCAGCAGGGTCAGTGGAAACACCATATATTTT
D: NA; J: TRBJ1-2; size: NA; V: TRBV2; CDR3: CASSDLGLGGYTF; DNA: TGTGCCAGCAGTGATTTGGGTTTAGGTGGCTACACCTTC
D: TRBD2; J: TRBJ2-5; size: NA; V: TRBV6-5; CDR3: CAIRLAGNQETQYF; DNA: TGTGCCATCCGACTAGCGGGAAACCAAGAGACCCAGTACTTC
D: NA; J: TRBJ1-1; size: NA; V: TRBV28; CDR3: CASSPRIQVADTEAFF; DNA: TGTGCCAGCAGTCCCCGCATACAGGTCGCCGACACTGAAGCTTTCTTT
D: NA; J: TRBJ2-1; size: NA; V: TRBV7-9; CDR3: CASSLRELALNSYNEQFF; DNA: TGTGCCAGCAGCTTAAGGGAACTAGCACTCAACTCCTACAATGAGCAGTTCTTC
D: NA; J: TRBJ1-5; size: once; V: TRBV4-1; CDR3: CASSQSSYSTGGGGSNQPQHF; DNA: TGCGCCAGCAGCCAATCTTCTTACAGTACAGGAGGGGGGGGGAGCAATCAGCCCCAGCATTTT
D: NA; J: TRBJ1-4; size: NA; V: TRBV9; CDR3: CASSARESPEKLFF; DNA: TGTGCCAGCAGTGCCAGGGAGTCGCCCGAAAAACTGTTTTTT
D: TRBD2; J: TRBJ2-6; size: NA; V: TRBV6-6; CDR3: CASSPGTRLSGANVLTF; DNA: TGTGCCAGCAGTCCCGGGACTAGGCTCTCTGGGGCCAACGTCCTGACTTTC
D: TRBD1; J: TRBJ1-2; size: NA; V: TRBV5-1; CDR3: CASAGTGINYGYTF; DNA: TGCGCCAGCGCCGGGACAGGGATAAACTATGGCTACACCTTC
D: NA; J: TRBJ1-4; size: once; V: TRBV6-6; CDR3: CASSSEYEKLFF; DNA: TGTGCCAGCAGTTCTGAGTATGAAAAACTGTTTTTT
D: NA; J: TRBJ1-2; size: NA; V: TRBV5-4; CDR3: CASSFVAAIGGYTF; DNA: TGTGCCAGCAGCTTTGTGGCGGCAATTGGAGGCTACACCTTC
D: TRBD2; J: TRBJ2-7; size: NA; V: TRBV7-8; CDR3: CASSFREDSYEQYF; DNA: TGTGCCAGCAGCTTCCGGGAGGACTCCTACGAGCAGTACTTC
D: TRBD1; J: TRBJ1-1; size: NA; V: TRBV6-5; CDR3: CASSYSGGSPEAFF; DNA: TGTGCCAGCAGTTATTCAGGGGGTTCCCCTGAAGCTTTCTTT
D: NA; J: TRBJ1-1; size: NA; V: TRBV30; CDR3: CAWSVHDGGTEAFF; DNA: TGTGCCTGGAGTGTACATGACGGAGGCACTGAAGCTTTCTTT
D: TRBD2; J: TRBJ2-5; size: NA; V: TRBV18; CDR3: CASSPPGLAGETQYF; DNA: TGTGCCAGCTCACCTCCGGGACTAGCGGGAGAGACCCAGTACTTC
D: NA; J: TRBJ1-2; size: NA; V: TRBV6-1; CDR3: CASSEYDRNYGYTF; DNA: TGTGCCAGCAGTGAGTACGACAGAAACTATGGCTACACCTTC
D: NA; J: TRBJ2-1; size: once; V: TRBV11-2; CDR3: CASSSERGRTYNEQFF; DNA: TGTGCCAGCAGCTCGGAGAGGGGGAGAACCTACAATGAGCAGTTCTTC
D: NA; J: TRBJ2-5; size: once; V: TRBV7-9; CDR3: CASSLKGQETQYF; DNA: TGTGCCAGCAGCTTGAAGGGGCAAGAGACCCAGTACTTC
D: NA; J: TRBJ2-7; size: NA; V: TRBV10-3; CDR3: CAISEQKTTYEQYF; DNA: TGTGCCATCAGTGAACAGAAAACGACCTACGAGCAGTACTTC
D: NA; J: TRBJ2-5; size: NA; V: TRBV7-2; CDR3: CATRRGGVLMETQYF; DNA: TGTGCCACCCGACGGGGTGGGGTTCTGATGGAGACCCAGTACTTC
D: NA; J: TRBJ2-5; size: NA; V: TRBV11-2; CDR3: CASSLDAAMAQETQYF; DNA: TGTGCCAGCAGCTTAGATGCCGCTATGGCCCAAGAGACCCAGTACTTC
D: TRBD1; J: TRBJ1-1; size: NA; V: TRBV4-1; CDR3: CASSQQTGSRTEAFF; DNA: TGCGCCAGCAGCCAACAGACAGGGTCGCGCACTGAAGCTTTCTTT
D: NA; J: TRBJ2-1; size: NA; V: TRBV3-1/TRBV3-2; CDR3: CASSQGYPGEQFF; DNA: TGTGCCAGCAGCCAAGGATATCCGGGAGAGCAGTTCTTC
D: NA; J: TRBJ1-3; size: NA; V: TRBV19; CDR3: CASSIQATGNTIYF; DNA: TGTGCCAGTAGTATTCAAGCTACTGGAAACACCATATATTTT
D: TRBD1; J: TRBJ2-7; size: few; V: TRBV29-1; CDR3: CSAGPGGSYEQYF; DNA: TGCAGCGCAGGGCCAGGGGGCTCCTACGAGCAGTACTTC
D: TRBD2; J: TRBJ2-5; size: NA; V: TRBV3-1/TRBV3-2; CDR3: CASSLRGTGETQYF; DNA: TGTGCCAGCAGCCTGCGGGGGACTGGGGAGACCCAGTACTTC
D: TRBD2; J: TRBJ2-1; size: NA; V: TRBV4-3; CDR3: CASSLGLAGWNEQFF; DNA: TGCGCCAGCAGCCTTGGACTAGCGGGGTGGAATGAGCAGTTCTTC
D: NA; J: TRBJ1-1; size: NA; V: TRBV3-1/TRBV3-2; CDR3: CASSRGRWNTEAFF; DNA: TGTGCCAGCAGCAGAGGACGGTGGAACACTGAAGCTTTCTTT
D: NA; J: TRBJ2-5; size: NA; V: TRBV6-2/TRBV6-3; CDR3: CASSYWSGRETQYF; DNA: TGTGCCAGCAGTTACTGGTCGGGGAGGGAGACCCAGTACTTC
D: NA; J: TRBJ2-1; size: NA; V: TRBV7-6; CDR3: CASSLGGAQNNEQFF; DNA: TGTGCCAGCAGCTTAGGGGGGGCCCAAAACAATGAGCAGTTCTTC
D: TRBD1; J: TRBJ2-3; size: NA; V: TRBV7-8; CDR3: CASSLKIGGQGNNPTDTQYF; DNA: TGTGCCAGCAGCCTGAAAATTGGGGGACAGGGTAACAACCCCACAGATACGCAGTATTTT
D: NA; J: TRBJ1-1; size: NA; V: TRBV19; CDR3: CASSLGSPAANTEAFF; DNA: TGTGCCAGTAGTTTGGGATCCCCCGCAGCGAACACTGAAGCTTTCTTT
D: TRBD1; J: TRBJ1-5; size: NA; V: TRBV5-5; CDR3: CASSLWTGENQPQHF; DNA: TGTGCCAGCAGCCTCTGGACAGGGGAGAATCAGCCCCAGCATTTT
D: NA; J: TRBJ1-2; size: NA; V: TRBV7-9; CDR3: CASSLAVRNGYTF; DNA: TGTGCCAGCAGCTTAGCCGTGAGGAATGGCTACACCTTC
D: NA; J: TRBJ1-1; size: NA; V: TRBV5-1; CDR3: CASSLEEGQNTEAFF; DNA: TGCGCCAGCAGCTTGGAGGAGGGACAAAACACTGAAGCTTTCTTT
D: NA; J: TRBJ1-2; size: NA; V: TRBV6-2/TRBV6-3; CDR3: CASSFLSLDYGYTF; DNA: TGTGCCAGCAGTTTCCTTTCGTTGGACTATGGCTACACCTTC
D: TRBD1; J: TRBJ2-7; size: NA; V: TRBV29-1; CDR3: CSVTGTGEGYEQYF; DNA: TGCAGCGTGACAGGGACAGGGGAGGGATACGAGCAGTACTTC
D: NA; J: TRBJ1-2; size: few; V: TRBV6-2/TRBV6-3; CDR3: CASSYWGHYGYTF; DNA: TGTGCCAGCAGTTACTGGGGCCATTATGGCTACACCTTC
D: NA; J: TRBJ2-1; size: NA; V: TRBV12-3/TRBV12-4; CDR3: CASRPEGTPQPVF; DNA: TGTGCCAGCAGGCCGGAGGGGACGCCTCAACCCGTCTTC
D: TRBD2; J: TRBJ2-5; size: NA; V: TRBV5-6; CDR3: CASSHSNLAGGRETQYF; DNA: TGTGCCAGCAGCCACTCAAATCTAGCGGGGGGTAGGGAGACCCAGTACTTC